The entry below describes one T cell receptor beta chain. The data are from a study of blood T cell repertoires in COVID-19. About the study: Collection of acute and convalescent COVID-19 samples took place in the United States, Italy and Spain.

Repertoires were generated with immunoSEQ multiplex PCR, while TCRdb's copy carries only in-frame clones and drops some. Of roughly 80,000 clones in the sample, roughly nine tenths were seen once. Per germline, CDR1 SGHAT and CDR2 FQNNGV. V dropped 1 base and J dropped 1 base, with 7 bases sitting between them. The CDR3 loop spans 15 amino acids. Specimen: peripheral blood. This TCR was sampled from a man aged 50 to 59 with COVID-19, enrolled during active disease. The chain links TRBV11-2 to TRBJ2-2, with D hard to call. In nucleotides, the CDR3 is TGTGCCAGCAGCTTAGGATCAGGGAACACCGGGGAGCTGTTTTTT. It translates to CASSLGSGNTGELFF.